This TCR beta chain originates from a study of memory CD8 T cells in hepatitis C reinfection (dated by TCRdb to about 2017). With regard to the full study: Among the donors, a few cleared two back-to-back HCV infections on their own, whereas two got rid of a primary infection but ended up chronically infected after reinfection. HCV reinfection was defined as a positive HCV RNA test following two negative tests taken at least 60 days apart. Pre-reinfection samples were obtained between 55 and 20 weeks before detection of reinfection. Across an HCV reinfection episode in four or five donors, the study followed the TCR beta repertoire of virus-specific CD8 T cells over time. Between the late 2000s and the early 2010s, a handful of reinfection cases with stored pre-reinfection samples were identified. In the reinfection study, participants with a resolved prior HCV infection were followed up every 3 months.

What the research found in general, with its limitations: Because only a handful of donors were included, definitive conclusions about public clonotypes linked to secondary clearance could not be reached by the study.

With respect to this clone: Its antigen target is currently unknown. No much larger clone exists at a distance of one base, and base qualities are not known.

Library preparation employed the immunoSEQ multiplex PCR assay. Genomic DNA was extracted from the sorted cells, and Adaptive Biotechnologies' automated high-throughput method was used to sequence the TCR beta V, D and J regions. A two-step, bias-controlled multiplex PCR was used to amplify the CDR3 regions. Amplified TCR beta libraries were sequenced on an Illumina instrument. The original pipeline was this. Demultiplexed reads were processed to lower amplification and sequencing bias, and the IMGT database was used to assign CDR3 sequences to gene families. ImmunoSEQ software version 2.0 was used to analyze the repertoire data. Out-of-frame sequences and sequences with stop codons in the CDR3 were removed from clonotype lists. Clonotypes below 0.01% frequency were excluded because they corresponded to less than one cell. Richness was calculated by dividing observed richness by input cell number, and evenness was calculated by dividing Shannon entropy by log observed richness. Repertoire diversity and similarity between time points were quantified using Simpson diversity and Morisita-Horn overlap indices. Clonotypes were categorized as dominant (>1%), sub-dominant (0.5-0.99%), low abundance (0.1-0.49%) or lowest abundance (<0.1%). A germline index was derived by subtracting total nucleotide additions from total CDR3 length and dividing the result by total CDR3 length. TCRdb's version of the immuneACCESS table is confined to in-frame rearrangements and falls short of the full clone set. An unresolved V gene accounts for under half of the shortfall where checked; the remainder is of unknown origin. The V and J calls and clone size come from that table; D and trimming were worked out from the DNA. This sample gives under 60,000 clones in total; under 90% of them show up just once. The top ten hold over 0.95% of the sample.

What the time point label conveys for this sample: pre-reinfection, 55 to 20 weeks before reinfection detection. Sorted cells were sequenced directly ex vivo, with no in vitro expansion before TCR sequencing. Donors were people who inject drugs enrolled in the Montreal Acute Hepatitis C Cohort Study (HEPCO) in Canada. As controls, total naive CD8 T cells were sorted as viable CD3+ CD8+ CD45RO- cells from a couple of donors at all three reinfection time points. Before sorting, cryopreserved peripheral blood mononuclear cells were thawed and used as the source for purifying CD8 T cells. The MACS CD8+ T cell Isolation Kit was used to enrich CD8 T cells through negative selection. Cells were sorted on a BD FACSAria II sorter running FACSDiva software, and FlowJo was used to analyze the data. This receptor was obtained from a man younger than 35 with hepatitis C virus infection. The sample consisted of naive CD8+ T cells sorted from blood. This specimen's cell subset or site label, per the study, means: total naive CD8+CD45RO- T cells.

This receptor carries the CDR3 CASSLGTSGLLNTGELFF. The sequenced DNA: TGTGCCAGCAGCTTAGGGACTAGCGGACTTCTGAACACCGGGGAGCTGTTTTTT. In this chain, TRBV7-9 is recombined with TRBJ2-2; TRBD2 matches 10 bases in the middle. Here V drops 1 base and J drops 1 base, and the junction holds 6 bases not matched to any gene. The CDR3 runs 18 residues from the cysteine to the phenylalanine. Left in the record is the CDR3 DNA by itself, 54 bases read in frame from the first base. The germline V gene (reference sequence) supplies CDR1 SEHNR and CDR2 FQNEAQ.